This TCR beta chain was recorded in a study of cytomegalovirus exposure and HLA in healthy donors (dated by TCRdb to 2016 to 2017). About the investigation overall: An earlier analysis of roughly 500 of the donors reported more than 250 Gb of sequence data and 117 million unique TCR beta sequences from some 180 million T cells. Approximately 300 gigabases of sequencing data and tens of millions of unique TCR sequences were included in an early release covering around 600 HLA-typed donors. Of the approximately 400 genotyped donors, less than 90% were placed in the genetic ancestry cluster associated with self-reported Caucasian donors. The study aimed to test whether cataloging public T cell receptors could reveal signatures of past pathogen exposure. The study profiled the T cell repertoires of some 610 subjects by immunosequencing and related them to cytomegalovirus serostatus. Besides the first cohort of more than 650 subjects, a separate validation cohort made up of around 120 different subjects was used. The study combined high-throughput TCR immunosequencing, statistical association of individual TCRs with disease status, and machine learning to predict cytomegalovirus infection status. To study patterns of TCR occurrence, a later analysis re-analyzed previously published TCR beta repertoires from several hundred donors and added high-resolution HLA genotyping. In the later analysis, no new phenotypic data were used to find candidate immune exposures; instead, reliance was placed on TCR beta sequences and their occurrence across donors. An earlier analysis of some 500 of the donors applied high-throughput TCR beta sequencing to assess whether each TCR beta V gene segment acted as functional or pseudogenic. Donor age, sex, ethnicity and CMV serostatus were compiled alongside the repertoire data. Genome-wide SNP genotypes for about 65% of the 666 donors were used in a later genetic analysis, which treated that subset as a discovery cohort. All discovery cohort repertoires had been generated on a single sequencing platform. Class I and class II HLA loci were covered by the typing at four-digit resolution. Typing coverage differed by locus: A, B, C, DRB1 and DQB1 were typed in about 629-640 donors, DQA1 in 500 to 550, DPA1 in 600 to 610, and DPB1 in just under 480. Because of strong linkage in the cohort, roughly five DR-DQ haplotypes were treated as single units for association and clustering. Across around 400 genotyped donors of the cohort, an average of approximately 240,000 unique TCR beta nucleotide sequences per donor were sequenced, and around 19% of those sequences were non-productive. What the work shows at the level of the full study, not this receptor alone: Strong co-occurrence of HLA alleles, especially DR and DQ, made assigning TCR associations to individual alleles difficult. According to the authors, the approach could potentially be generalized to other disease states and immunological phenotypes. In vitro tests confirmed that a few of the cytomegalovirus-associated TCR beta chains recognize cytomegalovirus antigens. Broadly in line with IMGT annotations, most TCR beta V segments showed up in productive rearrangements about 87% or about 30% of the time in an earlier analysis of several hundred of the donors. A group of highly shared sequence variants was considered likely to be a technical artifact of the sequencing pipeline. The study listed over 150 TCR beta chains as associated with cytomegalovirus. Linkage disequilibrium might explain the correlated functional status among segregating V segments, but an unknown experimental factor could not be ruled out. V-gene and J-gene trimming of TCR beta chains was associated with a missense DCLRE1C variant in a later genetic analysis, and the association was replicated in an independent cohort. For the cohort, immune exposure information was limited to CMV serostatus. Because the 87-base-pair reads could not distinguish some IMGT-functional V segments, including TRBV6-2 and TRBV6-3, those segments were excluded. In both the original and validation cohorts, the classifier was reported to diagnose cytomegalovirus status with high specificity and sensitivity. A later genetic analysis reported fewer N-insertions in productive TCRs among donors in an Asian-associated ancestry cluster than the roughly 690-donor mean. This cohort had only TCR beta chains sequenced, and the lack of alpha or paired-chain data limited which features could be detected. Presence/absence analyses assumed roughly uniform sequencing depth across donors, an assumption that may not hold. HLA typing was unavailable for some donors at each locus, so association tests used only the typed subset. A later analysis found that HLA-associated TCR beta chains were more clonally expanded and had lower generation probabilities than equally common non-associated chains. Specific HLA alleles were associated with 18,000 or so TCR beta sequences at a false discovery rate of 0.05 in a later analysis. According to a later analysis, most CMV-associated TCR beta chains appeared to be HLA-restricted, and the HLA associations seemed to be driven largely by CMV exposure. Because counts were too low, seventeen rarely observed V segments, including chromosome 9 orphons, were left out of the earlier analysis of 500 to 650 of the donors. Several of the top co-occurrence clusters appeared to be linked to parvovirus B19, influenza, CMV and Epstein-Barr virus, according to a later analysis. A further reported finding was that TCR beta sequences accurately predicted the HLA-A and HLA-B alleles for most subjects in the first cohort. While some public TCRs were present in many individuals, most TCR sequences turned up only very rarely across donors. A later analysis found that TCR association rates varied across HLA loci, with DRB1 alleles showing the most associated TCRs and HLA-C alleles the fewest.

On this clone: No antigen is known for it. No much larger clonotype is one base removed from it; base qualities were not supplied.

To prepare the library, the immunoSEQ multiplex PCR assay was applied. A mixture of 60 forward primers for TCR Vbeta segments and 13 reverse primers for TCR Jbeta segments was used in the multiplex PCR. The CDR3 region of rearranged TCR beta genes was amplified from genomic DNA by a multiplex PCR assay. On the Illumina HiSeq System, the amplified TCR beta libraries were sequenced as 87-base-pair reads. The authors' pipeline ran thus. A later analysis tallied tens of millions of unique TCR beta chains across the 700 or so repertoires, and roughly 11 million of those chains were shared by two or more donors. Raw reads were error-corrected and collapsed into unique sequences by a nearest-neighbor algorithm in which closely related sequences were merged to remove PCR and sequencing errors. CDR3 sequences were aligned to IMGT reference sequences to assign V, D and J gene segments. For a sequence to be retained, at least a six-nucleotide match to both a V gene segment and a J gene segment was required. A rearrangement was called productive if the CDR3 had no stop codons and remained in frame with V and J, and every other rearrangement was called non-productive. Following IMGT convention, CDR3 was defined as the stretch from the second conserved V-encoded cysteine up to the conserved J-encoded phenylalanine. Sequences without an unambiguous match to a single V gene segment were excluded from the earlier analysis of about 600 of the donors. In an earlier analysis of around 590 of the donors, a V segment was called functional when productive rearrangements were above 56.7%, and segregating when the standard deviation between donors exceeded 5%. A statistical classification framework was developed to diagnose cytomegalovirus status using the catalog of TCR beta chain sequences. V and J gene assignment, in a later analysis, came from comparing TCR nucleotide sequences with IMGT/GENE-DB human TR gene sequences. The TCRdist pipeline was used in a later analysis to assign CDR3 sequences and most-parsimonious VDJ recombination scenarios. In a later analysis, each TCR beta chain was defined by its CDR3 amino acid sequence together with its V-gene family, and reads lacking a unique V-gene family were excluded. A later analysis removed 550 to 650 highly shared, low-generation-probability nucleotide sequences to deal with suspected cross-contamination and a sequencing artifact. For each public chain, a later analysis derived a clonal expansion index from normalized ranks of inferred template counts within each repertoire. In a later analysis, generation probabilities were computed using a VDJ recombination model fitted to out-of-frame rearrangements, and the results were checked against IGoR. In a later analysis, TCR-TCR, TCR-HLA and TCR-CMV co-occurrence was scored with hypergeometric tests, and a repertoire-size bias correction was applied to TCR pairs. False discovery rates were estimated in a later analysis by permuting HLA or CMV assignments 20 times. In a later analysis, co-occurring TCRs were grouped using DBSCAN, with TCRdist sequence similarity added in when clustering inside HLA-allele-positive subsets. For co-occurrence clustering, repertoires with fewer than 30,000 or more than 120,000 public chains were excluded, along with about five repertoires with anomalous nucleotide sharing. TCRdb obtained this table from immuneACCESS and retained in-frame rearrangements with V and J assigned. These tables miss some clones; where compared with another copy, unresolved V genes account for less than half of the shortfall, and the remainder is unexplained. That table gives V, J and clone size, and the DNA gave D and trimming. The sample includes 160,000 or so clones, with roughly 72% observed a single time. The biggest ten clones account for about 1.6% of the sample.

In total, around 600 healthy bone marrow donors made up the cohort. At the time of sampling, all cohort members were nominally healthy, though unrecorded immune exposures were likely present. The donor was CMV seronegative and was included in the group of about 350 seronegative cohort members. A peripheral blood sample was provided by each donor, and peripheral blood mononuclear cells were used for TCR beta sequencing. The Qiagen DNeasy Blood Extraction Kit was used to extract genomic DNA from the blood cell samples. V is clipped by 4 bases and J by 0 bases, and the sequence between their germline boundaries is 13 bases long. Via the germline V gene, CDR1 is MNHEY and CDR2 SVGAGI. The CDR3 spans 16 residues, from the cysteine through the phenylalanine. Only CDR3 DNA remains: 48 bases, in frame from the first base.

Material: PBMCs. This chain joins TRBV6-5 to TRBJ1-5, and possibly TRBD1, on 5 matching bases. The TCR comes from a man aged 40-55 years in good health and CMV-seronegative. The sequence in DNA is TGTGCCAGCAGTTCCGACAGCCCTTATAGCAATCAGCCCCAGCATTTT. Its protein product is CASSSDSPYSNQPQHF.